Following are 19 T cell receptor beta chains from one sample sequenced in a study of blood T cell repertoires in COVID-19. Assay: immunoSEQ multiplex PCR; the TCRdb copy retains only in-frame clones and omits some. The data contain approximately 230,000 clones, roughly 85% of them singletons. Specimen: peripheral blood. The receptors stem from a man younger than 35 with active or convalescent COVID-19.

The chain is built from TRBV11-2 and TRBJ1-6, with D perhaps matching TRBD1 (5 bases). The CDR3 is 16 amino acids. V was cut by 3 bases and J by 8 bases, with 17 bases left in between. Germline V CDR1 and CDR2: SGHAT, FQNNGV. The CDR3 region has the DNA TGTGCCAGCAGCTTGGAAGCAGGGATTGAGTATTCACCCCTCCACTTT. As protein: CASSLEAGIEYSPLHF. Filled out from reference TRBV11-2 and TRBJ1-6, the complete variable domain reads EAGVAQSPRYKIIEKRQSVAFWCNPISGHATLYWYQQILGQGPKLLIQFQNNGVVDDSQLPKDRFSAERLKGVDSTLKIQPAKLEDSAVYLCASSLEAGIEYSPLHFGNGTRLTVT.

The rearrangement joins TRBV24-1 to TRBJ2-7, with 7 nucleotides matching TRBD2. The CDR3 loop spans 14 amino acids. The J segment lost 0 bases and the V segment lost 7 bases, leaving 5 bases of the junction unmatched. Germline V CDR1 and CDR2: KGHDR, SFDVKD. The CDR3 is CATSGPGGSYEQYF. The CDR3 DNA reads TGTGCCACCAGCGGGCCGGGGGGCTCCTACGAGCAGTACTTC.

The rearrangement joins TRBV5-4 to TRBJ2-3, with no clear D. The germline CDR1 and CDR2 sequences are SGHNT and YYREEE (reference sequence). The CDR3 length is 15 residues. V gave up 4 bases and J gave up 1 base, with 13 bases separating them. The CDR3 here is CASSALEAGTDTQYF. CDR3 coding DNA: TGTGCCAGCAGCGCACTCGAGGCGGGCACAGATACGCAGTATTTT.

V is TRBV30 and J is TRBJ1-1; TRBD1 matches 9 bases. Germline values: CDR1 GTSNPN, CDR2 SVGIG (reference sequence). The J segment lost 4 bases and the V segment lost 5 bases, leaving 2 bases of the junction unmatched. This CDR3 region has 12 residues. CDR3 coding DNA: TGTGCCTGGGACAGGGGGGTCACTGAAGCTTTCTTT. Its translation is CAWDRGVTEAFF.

This chain uses TRBV23-1 with TRBJ2-7; tentatively, D is TRBD2 (5 bases). TRBV23-1 is labeled an ORF, and its function is uncertain. There are 16 residues in the CDR3. V dropped 0 bases and J dropped 3 bases, with 15 bases sitting between them. CDR3: CASSQSRTRPRYEQYF. As DNA, the CDR3 is TGCGCCAGCAGTCAATCGAGGACTCGGCCCCGCTACGAGCAGTACTTC.

This chain uses TRBV7-2 with TRBJ2-5, with D maybe TRBD1 (5 bases). CDR3 length: 14 amino acids. The V end was cut by 2 bases, the J end by 4 bases, with 11 bases between. CDR1 is SGHTA and CDR2 is FQGNSA in the germline V gene. Here the CDR3 DNA reads TGTGCCAGCAGCTTAAGCAGGGTTGGAGAGACCCAGTACTTC. Translated, it gives CASSLSRVGETQYF.

CDR3 sequence reads: CASSDRGGETQYF. The CDR3 nucleotides read TGTGCCAGCAGTGACAGGGGCGGCGAGACCCAGTACTTC. The rearrangement uses TRBV2 and TRBJ2-5, with D perhaps TRBD1 (6 bases). V dropped 3 bases and J dropped 5 bases, with 10 bases sitting between them. CDR3 length: 13 residues. From germline, CDR1 is SNHLY and CDR2 FYNNEI.

This clone was observed a few times. This chain links TRBV9 with TRBJ2-2; unclear D gene. V lost 0 bases, J lost 5 bases, and 5 bases lay in between. This CDR3 comprises 13 residues. The germline V gene encodes CDR1 SGDLS and CDR2 YYNGEE. The CDR3 reads CASSVAVTGELFF. In nucleotides, the CDR3 is TGTGCCAGCAGCGTAGCGGTGACCGGGGAGCTGTTTTTT.

The genes are TRBV27 and TRBJ2-5; 9 bases agree with TRBD2. Germline CDR1 MNHEY, CDR2 SMNVEV (reference sequence). The CDR3 consists of 16 residues. V gave up 0 bases and J gave up 4 bases; unmatched junction bases: 6. As DNA, the CDR3 is TGTGCCAGCAGTTTATCCCCGCGGGGGGGACTAGAGACCCAGTACTTC. Translated: CASSLSPRGGLETQYF.

This chain connects TRBV7-9 to TRBJ1-1; 7 bases are shared with TRBD1. The CDR3 has 14 amino acids. CDR1 and CDR2 (germline): SEHNR, FQNEAQ (reference sequence). V was pared by 5 bases and J by 0 bases, with 3 bases of the junction left unmatched. The CDR3 spells CASSLGTVNTEAFF. In DNA form, the CDR3 reads TGTGCCAGCAGCCTCGGGACAGTGAACACTGAAGCTTTCTTT.

V gene TRBV6-2 or TRBV6-3 combines with J gene TRBJ2-1; D is undetermined. The CDR3 extends over 14 amino acids. V gave up 4 bases and J gave up 3 bases, with 10 bases separating them. Per germline, CDR1 MNHEY and CDR2 SVGEGT. The CDR3 DNA sequence: TGTGCCAGCAGTTTGAGCGATGACTACAATGAGCAGTTCTTC. Protein product: CASSLSDDYNEQFF.

The rearrangement joins TRBV18 to TRBJ2-5; D remains unclear. This CDR3 is built from 13 residues. Trimming took off 1 base at V and 5 bases at J, with 8 bases between the two ends. Looked up from germline, CDR1 is KGHSH and CDR2 is LQKENI. This CDR3 reads CASSPRLDETQYF. The DNA for the CDR3 is TGTGCCAGCTCACCACGTTTAGATGAGACCCAGTACTTC.

CDR3 bases: TGTGCCAGCAGCACTTTATCCGGGACACAGGAAATGGGCAATGAGCAGTTCTTC. It specifies CASSTLSGTQEMGNEQFF. J is TRBJ2-1 and V is TRBV21-1; no check of the table's D call, TRBD1, against the DNA was made. TRBV21-1 is designated a pseudogene. The CDR3 is 18 amino acids.

The CDR3: CASSPRRKETQYF. DNA for the CDR3: TGTGCCAGCAGCCCTCGGAGGAAAGAGACCCAGTACTTC. The rearrangement uses TRBV3-1 (or the pseudogene TRBV3-2) and TRBJ2-5; TRBD2 is a possible D gene (5 bases). With 4 bases removed from V and 3 bases from J, the gap between germline ends came to 9 bases. Looked up from germline, CDR1 is LGHDT and CDR2 is YNNKEL (reference sequence). The CDR3 loop spans 13 amino acids.

The chain recombines TRBV30 with TRBJ1-6; D is possibly TRBD1 (5 bases). Germline CDR1 GTSNPN, CDR2 SVGIG (reference sequence). This CDR3 spans 14 amino acids. Trimming took 4 bases from V and 4 from J, leaving 11 bases between them. The CDR3 DNA follows: TGTGCCTGGACTCCGGGACTTTATAATTCACCCCTCCACTTT. Translation: CAWTPGLYNSPLHF.

This chain connects TRBV7-8 to TRBJ2-2; the match to TRBD1 covers 8 bases. The CDR3 extends over 13 amino acids. V lost 8 bases, J lost 5 bases, and 4 bases stayed unmatched. Germline V gives CDR1 SGHVS, CDR2 FQNEAQ. This chain's CDR3 is CASSRGRTGELFF. In DNA, the CDR3 is TGTGCCAGCTCCAGGGGGCGGACCGGGGAGCTGTTTTTT.

The chain joins TRBV5-5 to TRBJ1-4; D is possibly TRBD1 (6 bases). The CDR3 loop spans 15 amino acids. Germline loops: CDR1 SGHKS, CDR2 YYEKEE (reference sequence). The V end was cut by 0 bases, the J end by 8 bases, with 14 bases between. The CDR3 DNA is TGTGCCAGCAGCTTGGGACAGGCAACGGGGGAAAAACTGTTTTTT. Translation gives CASSLGQATGEKLFF. Filled out from reference TRBV5-5 and TRBJ1-4, the complete variable domain reads DAGVTQSPTHLIKTRGQQVTLRCSPISGHKSVSWYQQVLGQGPQFIFQYYEKEERGRGNFPDRFSARQFPNYSSELNVNALLLGDSALYLCASSLGQATGEKLFFGSGTQLSVL.

The chain joins TRBV10-1 to TRBJ2-1; TRBD2 might be the D (5 bases). This CDR3 is 15 amino acids long. Trimming shortened V by 0 bases and J by 8 bases, and 14 bases separated the two germline ends. Germline CDR1 reads WNHNN; CDR2 reads SYGVQD (reference sequence). Here the CDR3 DNA reads TGCGCCAGCAGTGAGTCGACGGGGTTTGGCGATGAGCAGTTCTTC. It specifies CASSESTGFGDEQFF.

V is TRBV28 and J is TRBJ1-5; the D gene is possibly TRBD1 (5 bases). CDR3 length equals 14 residues. Germline V CDR1 and CDR2: MDHEN, SYDVKM. Trimming removed 6 bases at V and 2 bases at J, with 11 bases between. CDR3 sequence reads: CASSLGQRNQPQHF. CDR3 DNA sequence: TGTGCCAGCAGCCTTGGACAACGCAATCAGCCCCAGCATTTT.